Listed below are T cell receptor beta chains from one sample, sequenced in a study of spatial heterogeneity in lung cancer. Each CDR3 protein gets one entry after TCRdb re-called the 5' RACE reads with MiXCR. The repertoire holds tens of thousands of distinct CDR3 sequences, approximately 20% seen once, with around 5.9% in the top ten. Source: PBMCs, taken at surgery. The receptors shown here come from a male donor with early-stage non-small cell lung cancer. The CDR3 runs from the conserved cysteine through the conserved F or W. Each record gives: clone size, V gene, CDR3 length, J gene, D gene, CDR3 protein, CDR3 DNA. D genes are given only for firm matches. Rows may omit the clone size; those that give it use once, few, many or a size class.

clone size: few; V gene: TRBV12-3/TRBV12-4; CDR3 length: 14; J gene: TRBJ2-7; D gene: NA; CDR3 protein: CASSRLRGTYEQYF; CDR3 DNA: TGTGCCAGCAGTCGCCTACGCGGAACCTACGAGCAGTACTTC
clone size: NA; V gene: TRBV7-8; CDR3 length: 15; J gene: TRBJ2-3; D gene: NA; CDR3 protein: CASTFRGAPVDTQYF; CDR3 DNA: TGTGCCAGCACCTTTCGGGGGGCGCCCGTTGATACGCAGTATTTT
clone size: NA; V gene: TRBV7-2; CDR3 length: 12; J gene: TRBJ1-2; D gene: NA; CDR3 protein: CASSANNYGYTF; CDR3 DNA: TGTGCCAGCAGCGCCAATAACTATGGCTACACCTTC
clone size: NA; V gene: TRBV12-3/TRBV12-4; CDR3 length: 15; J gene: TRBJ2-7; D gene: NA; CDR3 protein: CASSTRLQAGHEQYF; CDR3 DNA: TGTGCCAGCAGCACCCGTCTTCAGGCGGGCCACGAGCAGTACTTC
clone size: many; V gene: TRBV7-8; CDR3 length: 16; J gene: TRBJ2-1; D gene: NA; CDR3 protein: CASSARTEGMENEQFF; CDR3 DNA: TGTGCCAGCAGCGCAAGGACGGAGGGGATGGAGAATGAGCAGTTCTTC
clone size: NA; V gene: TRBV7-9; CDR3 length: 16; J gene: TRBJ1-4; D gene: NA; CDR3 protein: CASSLLQDRRDEKLFF; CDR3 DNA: TGTGCCAGCAGCTTGCTCCAAGACAGGCGAGATGAAAAACTGTTTTTT
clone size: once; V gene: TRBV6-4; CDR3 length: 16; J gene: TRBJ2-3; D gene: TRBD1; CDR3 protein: CASRRDRRGRTDTQYF; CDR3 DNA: TGTGCCAGCAGACGGGACAGGAGGGGGAGAACAGATACGCAGTATTTT
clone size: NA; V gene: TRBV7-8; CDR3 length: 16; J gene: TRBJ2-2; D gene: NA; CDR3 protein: CASSLTLVGYAGELFF; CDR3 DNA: TGTGCCAGCAGCTTAACCCTAGTGGGGTATGCCGGGGAGCTGTTTTTT
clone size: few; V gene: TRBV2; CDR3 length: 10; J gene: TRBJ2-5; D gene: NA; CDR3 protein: CASSSLTQYF; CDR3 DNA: TGTGCCAGCAGTTCCTTGACCCAGTACTTC
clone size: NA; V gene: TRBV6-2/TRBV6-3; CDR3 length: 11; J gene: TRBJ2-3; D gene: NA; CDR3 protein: CASTSLDTQYF; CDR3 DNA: TGTGCCAGCACATCGCTGGATACGCAGTATTTT
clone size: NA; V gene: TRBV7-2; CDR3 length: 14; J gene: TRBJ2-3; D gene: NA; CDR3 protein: CASSLGGNTDTQYF; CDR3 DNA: TGTGCCAGCAGCTTAGGCGGCAACACAGATACGCAGTATTTT
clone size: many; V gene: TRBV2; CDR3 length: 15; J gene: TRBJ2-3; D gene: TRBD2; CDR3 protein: CASSRLAVRTDTQYF; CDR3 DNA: TGTGCCAGCAGTCGACTAGCGGTTCGCACAGATACGCAGTATTTT
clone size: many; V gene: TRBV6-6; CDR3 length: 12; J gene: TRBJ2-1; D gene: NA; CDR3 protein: CASRLGGREQFF; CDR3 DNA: TGTGCCAGCAGGCTAGGAGGTCGTGAGCAGTTCTTC
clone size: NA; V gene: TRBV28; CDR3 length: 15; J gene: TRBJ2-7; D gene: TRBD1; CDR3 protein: CASSTGGAPPDEQYF; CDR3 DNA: TGTGCCAGCAGCACAGGGGGCGCGCCCCCCGACGAGCAGTACTTC
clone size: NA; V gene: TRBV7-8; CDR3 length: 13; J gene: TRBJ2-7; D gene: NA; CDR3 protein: CASSPMTEDEQYF; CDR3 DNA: TGTGCCAGCAGCCCGATGACAGAGGACGAGCAGTACTTC
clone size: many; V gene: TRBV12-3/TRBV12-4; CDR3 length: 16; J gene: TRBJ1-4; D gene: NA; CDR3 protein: CASSLSDSATNEKLFF; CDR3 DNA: TGTGCCAGCAGTTTGTCCGACAGCGCAACTAATGAAAAACTGTTTTTT
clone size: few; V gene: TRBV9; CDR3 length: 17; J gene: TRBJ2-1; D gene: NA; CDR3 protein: CASSVAGARSSYNEQFF; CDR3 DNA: TGTGCCAGCAGCGTAGCAGGGGCTCGTAGCTCCTACAATGAGCAGTTCTTC
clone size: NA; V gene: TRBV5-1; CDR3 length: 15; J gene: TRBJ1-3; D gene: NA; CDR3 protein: CASSQGGGTGNTIYF; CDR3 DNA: TGCGCCAGCAGCCAGGGCGGAGGGACTGGAAACACCATATATTTT
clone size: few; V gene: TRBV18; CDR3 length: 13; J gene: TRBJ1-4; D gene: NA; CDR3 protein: CASSGTGGEKLFF; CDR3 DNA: TGTGCCAGCTCAGGGACCGGTGGTGAAAAACTGTTTTTT
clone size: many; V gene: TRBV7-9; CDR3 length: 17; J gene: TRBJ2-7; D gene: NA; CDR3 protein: CASSLYRVSGYGYEQYF; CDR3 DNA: TGTGCCAGCAGCTTATACAGGGTTTCTGGATACGGCTACGAGCAGTACTTC
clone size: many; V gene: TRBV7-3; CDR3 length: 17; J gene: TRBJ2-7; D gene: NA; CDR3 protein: CASSFLRAVRGKSEQYF; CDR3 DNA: TGTGCCAGCAGCTTTTTGCGAGCGGTCAGAGGAAAGAGCGAGCAGTACTTC
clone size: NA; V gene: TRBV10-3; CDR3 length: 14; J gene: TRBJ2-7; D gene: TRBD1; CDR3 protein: CAISESRGQGEQYF; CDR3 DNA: TGTGCCATCAGTGAGTCACGGGGACAGGGCGAGCAGTACTTC
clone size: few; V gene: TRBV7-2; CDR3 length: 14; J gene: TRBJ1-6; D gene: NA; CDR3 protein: CASSLLSYNSPLHF; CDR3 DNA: TGTGCCAGCAGCTTACTCTCCTATAATTCACCCCTCCACTTT
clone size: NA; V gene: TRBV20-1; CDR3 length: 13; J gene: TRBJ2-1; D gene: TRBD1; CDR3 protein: CSAPDRVSTEQFF; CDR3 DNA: TGCAGTGCCCCGGACAGGGTGTCTACTGAGCAGTTCTTC
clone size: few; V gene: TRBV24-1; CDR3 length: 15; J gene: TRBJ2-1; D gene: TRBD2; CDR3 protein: CATSSASGAYNEQFF; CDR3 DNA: TGTGCCACCAGTTCCGCTAGCGGGGCCTACAATGAGCAGTTCTTC
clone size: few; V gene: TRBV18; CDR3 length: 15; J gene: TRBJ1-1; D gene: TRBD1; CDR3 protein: CASSRGGQAGTEAFF; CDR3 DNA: TGTGCCAGCTCACGGGGGGGACAGGCGGGCACTGAAGCTTTCTTT
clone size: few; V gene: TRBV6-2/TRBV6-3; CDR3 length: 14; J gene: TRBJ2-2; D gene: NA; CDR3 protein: CASSYGTLTGELFF; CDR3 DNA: TGTGCCAGCAGTTACGGGACCCTCACCGGGGAGCTGTTTTTT
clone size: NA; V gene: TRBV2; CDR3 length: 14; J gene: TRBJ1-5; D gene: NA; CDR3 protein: CASSVQGNNQPQHF; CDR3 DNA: TGTGCCAGCAGTGTTCAGGGAAACAATCAGCCCCAGCATTTT
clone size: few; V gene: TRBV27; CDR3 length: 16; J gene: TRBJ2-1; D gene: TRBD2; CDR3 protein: CASSLSPLAEDNEQFF; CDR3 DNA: TGTGCCAGCAGTTTATCCCCCCTAGCGGAGGACAATGAGCAGTTCTTC
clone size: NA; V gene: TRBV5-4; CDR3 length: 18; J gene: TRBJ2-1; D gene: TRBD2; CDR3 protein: CASSSKGFGTSVLNEQFF; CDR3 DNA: TGTGCCAGCAGCTCAAAAGGATTCGGGACTAGCGTATTGAATGAGCAGTTCTTC
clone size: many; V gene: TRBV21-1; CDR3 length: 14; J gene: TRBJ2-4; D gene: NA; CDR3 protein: CASILGQAKNIQYF; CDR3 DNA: TGTGCCAGCATCCTGGGACAAGCCAAAAACATTCAGTACTTC
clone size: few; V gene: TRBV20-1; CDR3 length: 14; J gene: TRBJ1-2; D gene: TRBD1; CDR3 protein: CSARDRTGTDGYTF; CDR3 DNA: TGCAGTGCTAGAGATAGGACAGGGACGGATGGCTACACCTTC
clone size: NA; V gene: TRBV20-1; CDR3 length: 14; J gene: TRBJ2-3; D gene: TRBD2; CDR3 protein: CGWKREGLTDTQYF; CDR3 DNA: TGCGGCTGGAAGCGGGAGGGCCTAACAGATACGCAGTATTTT
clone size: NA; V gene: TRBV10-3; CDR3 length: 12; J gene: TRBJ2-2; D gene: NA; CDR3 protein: CAITRSTGELFF; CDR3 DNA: TGTGCCATCACCCGGAGCACCGGGGAGCTGTTTTTT
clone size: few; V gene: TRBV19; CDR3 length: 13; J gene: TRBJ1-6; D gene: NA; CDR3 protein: CASNTGSNSPLHF; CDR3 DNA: TGTGCCAGTAACACGGGGAGTAATTCACCCCTCCACTTT
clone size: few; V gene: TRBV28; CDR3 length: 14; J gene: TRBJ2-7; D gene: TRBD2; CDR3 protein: CASREGGASKEQYF; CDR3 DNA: TGTGCCAGCCGGGAGGGGGGGGCTTCGAAAGAGCAGTACTTC
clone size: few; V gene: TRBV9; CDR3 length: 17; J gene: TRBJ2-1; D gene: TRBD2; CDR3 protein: CASSLDPTGLAGEKQFF; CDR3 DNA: TGTGCCAGCAGCCTTGATCCTACGGGACTAGCGGGGGAAAAGCAGTTCTTC
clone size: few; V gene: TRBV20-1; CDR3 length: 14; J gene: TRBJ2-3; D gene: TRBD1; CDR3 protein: CSAWDRGSTDTQYF; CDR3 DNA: TGCAGTGCCTGGGACAGGGGATCAACAGATACGCAGTATTTT
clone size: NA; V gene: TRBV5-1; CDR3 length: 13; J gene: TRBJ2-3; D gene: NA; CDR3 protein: CASSLAIPDTQYF; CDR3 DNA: TGCGCCAGCAGCTTGGCCATCCCAGATACGCAGTATTTT
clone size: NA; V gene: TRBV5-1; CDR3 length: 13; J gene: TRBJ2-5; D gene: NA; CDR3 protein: CASSSDQHQTQYF; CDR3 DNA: TGCGCCAGCAGCTCGGACCAACACCAGACCCAGTACTTC
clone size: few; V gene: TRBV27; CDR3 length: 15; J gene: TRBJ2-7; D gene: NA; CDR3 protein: CASSVSGQRAYEQYF; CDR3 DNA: TGTGCCAGCAGTGTATCCGGACAGAGGGCCTACGAGCAGTACTTC
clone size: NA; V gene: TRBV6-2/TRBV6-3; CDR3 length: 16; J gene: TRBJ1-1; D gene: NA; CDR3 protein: CASSSPPGRGRPWAFF; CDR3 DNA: TGTGCCAGCAGTTCTCCCCCCGGCCGGGGGCGGCCGTGGGCTTTCTTT
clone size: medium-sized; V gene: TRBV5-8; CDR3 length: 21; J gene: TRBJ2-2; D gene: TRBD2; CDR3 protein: CASSFTGISGSLGVNTGELFF; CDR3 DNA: TGTGCCAGCAGCTTCACAGGGATCAGCGGGAGCCTCGGTGTGAACACCGGGGAGCTGTTTTTT
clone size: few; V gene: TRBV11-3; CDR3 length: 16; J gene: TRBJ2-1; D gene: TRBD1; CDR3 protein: CASSASGTASYNEQFF; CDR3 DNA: TGTGCCAGCAGCGCCTCCGGGACAGCGTCCTACAATGAGCAGTTCTTC
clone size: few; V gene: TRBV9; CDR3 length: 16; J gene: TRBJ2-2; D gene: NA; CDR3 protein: CASSVGSGQNTGELFF; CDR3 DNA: TGTGCCAGCAGCGTCGGGAGCGGTCAGAACACCGGGGAGCTGTTTTTT
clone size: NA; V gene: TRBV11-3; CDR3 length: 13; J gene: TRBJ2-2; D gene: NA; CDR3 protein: CASTTKNTGELFF; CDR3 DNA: TGTGCCAGCACCACCAAAAACACCGGGGAGCTGTTTTTT
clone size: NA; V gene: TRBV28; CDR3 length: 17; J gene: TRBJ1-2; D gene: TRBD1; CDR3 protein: CASSSTGQILGGYGYTF; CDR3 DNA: TGTGCCAGCAGTTCCACGGGACAGATCCTCGGAGGCTATGGCTACACCTTC
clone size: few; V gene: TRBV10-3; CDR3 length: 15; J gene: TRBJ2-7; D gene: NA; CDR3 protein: CAISDGQTGVYEQYF; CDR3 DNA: TGTGCCATCAGTGACGGTCAGACTGGAGTATACGAGCAGTACTTC
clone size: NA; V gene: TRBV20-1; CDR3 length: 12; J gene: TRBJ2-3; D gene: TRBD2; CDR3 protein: CSVAGGTDTQYF; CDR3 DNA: TGCAGTGTAGCGGGGGGCACAGATACGCAGTATTTT
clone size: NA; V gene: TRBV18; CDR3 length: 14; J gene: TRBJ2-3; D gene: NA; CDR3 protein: CASSPETGTDTQYF; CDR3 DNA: TGTGCCAGCTCACCGGAGACCGGCACAGATACGCAGTATTTT
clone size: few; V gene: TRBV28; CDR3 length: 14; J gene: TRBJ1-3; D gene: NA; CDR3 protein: CASSSSGSGNTIYF; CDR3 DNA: TGTGCCAGCAGTAGCTCAGGCTCTGGAAACACCATATATTTT